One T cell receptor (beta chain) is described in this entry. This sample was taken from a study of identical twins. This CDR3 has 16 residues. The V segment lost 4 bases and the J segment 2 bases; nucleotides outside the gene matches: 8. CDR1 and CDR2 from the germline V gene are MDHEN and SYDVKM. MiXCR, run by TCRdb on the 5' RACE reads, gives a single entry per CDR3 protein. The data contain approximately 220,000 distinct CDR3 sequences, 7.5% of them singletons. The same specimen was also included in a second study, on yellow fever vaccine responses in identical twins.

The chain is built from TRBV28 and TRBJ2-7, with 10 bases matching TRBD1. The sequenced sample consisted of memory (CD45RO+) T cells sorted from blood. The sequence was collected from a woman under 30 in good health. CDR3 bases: TGTGCCAGCAGTTCCCCGGGGGACAGGGGTACCTACGAGCAGTACTTC. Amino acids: CASSSPGDRGTYEQYF.